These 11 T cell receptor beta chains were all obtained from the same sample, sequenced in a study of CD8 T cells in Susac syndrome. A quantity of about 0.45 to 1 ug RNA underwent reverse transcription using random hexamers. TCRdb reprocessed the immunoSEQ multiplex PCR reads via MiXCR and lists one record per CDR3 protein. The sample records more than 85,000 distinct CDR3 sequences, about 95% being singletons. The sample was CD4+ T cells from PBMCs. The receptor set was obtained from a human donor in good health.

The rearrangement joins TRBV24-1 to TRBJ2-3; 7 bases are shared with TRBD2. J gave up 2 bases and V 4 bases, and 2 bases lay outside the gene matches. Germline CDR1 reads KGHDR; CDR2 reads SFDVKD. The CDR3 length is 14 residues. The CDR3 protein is CATSEGLYTDTQYF. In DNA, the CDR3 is TGTGCCACCAGTGAGGGACTATACACAGATACGCAGTATTTT.

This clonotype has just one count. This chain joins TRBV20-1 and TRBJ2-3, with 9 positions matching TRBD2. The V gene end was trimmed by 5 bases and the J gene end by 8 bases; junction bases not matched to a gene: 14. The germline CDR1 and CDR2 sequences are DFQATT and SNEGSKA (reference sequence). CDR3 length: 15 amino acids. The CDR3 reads CSAAGGRADGGTQYF. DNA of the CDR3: TGCAGTGCTGCTGGCGGGAGGGCCGACGGGGGTACGCAGTATTTT.

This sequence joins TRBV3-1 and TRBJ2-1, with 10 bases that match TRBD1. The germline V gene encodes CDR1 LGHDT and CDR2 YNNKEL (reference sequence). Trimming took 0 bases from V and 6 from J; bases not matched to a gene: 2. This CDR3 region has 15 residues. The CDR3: CASSQEGQGSNEQFF. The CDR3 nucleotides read TGTGCCAGCAGCCAAGAGGGACAGGGGAGCAATGAGCAGTTCTTC.

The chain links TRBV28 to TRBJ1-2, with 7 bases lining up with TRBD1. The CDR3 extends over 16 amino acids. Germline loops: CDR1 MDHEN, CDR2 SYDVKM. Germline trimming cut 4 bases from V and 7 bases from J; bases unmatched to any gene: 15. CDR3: CASSSGTATTKSGYTF. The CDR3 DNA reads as TGTGCCAGCAGTTCCGGGACAGCGACCACCAAGAGTGGCTACACCTTC.

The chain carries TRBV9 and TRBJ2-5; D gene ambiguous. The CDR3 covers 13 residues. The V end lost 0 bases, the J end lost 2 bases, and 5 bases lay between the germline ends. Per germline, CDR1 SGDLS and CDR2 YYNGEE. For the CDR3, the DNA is TGTGCCAGCAGCGTAGCGATACAAGAGACCCAGTACTTC. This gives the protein CASSVAIQETQYF.

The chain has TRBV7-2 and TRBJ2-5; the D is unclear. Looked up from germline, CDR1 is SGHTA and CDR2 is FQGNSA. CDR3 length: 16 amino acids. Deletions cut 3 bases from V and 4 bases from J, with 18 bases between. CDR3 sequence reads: CASSLGPDGYSETQYF. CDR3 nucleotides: TGTGCCAGCAGCTTGGGCCCCGACGGGTACTCAGAGACCCAGTACTTC.

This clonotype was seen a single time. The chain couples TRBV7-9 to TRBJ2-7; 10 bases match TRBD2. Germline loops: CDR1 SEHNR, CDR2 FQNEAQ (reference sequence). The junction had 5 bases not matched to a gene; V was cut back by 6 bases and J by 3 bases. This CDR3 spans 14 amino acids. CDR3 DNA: TGTGCCAGCAGTTCTTTAGCGGGAGGCTACGAGCAGTACTTC. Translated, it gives CASSSLAGGYEQYF.

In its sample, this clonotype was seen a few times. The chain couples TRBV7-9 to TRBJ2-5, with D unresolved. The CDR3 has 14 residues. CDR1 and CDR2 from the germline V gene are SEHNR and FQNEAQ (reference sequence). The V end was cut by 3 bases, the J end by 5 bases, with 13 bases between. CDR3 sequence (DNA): TGTGCCAGCAGCTTTAGGGCCGAGTCGGAGACCCAGTACTTC. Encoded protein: CASSFRAESETQYF.

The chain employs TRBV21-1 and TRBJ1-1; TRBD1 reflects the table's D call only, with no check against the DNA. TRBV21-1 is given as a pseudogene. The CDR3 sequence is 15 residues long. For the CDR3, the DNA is TGTGCCAGCAGCAAATTTGGGACAGGGGGAACTGAAGCTTTCTTT. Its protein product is CASSKFGTGGTEAFF.

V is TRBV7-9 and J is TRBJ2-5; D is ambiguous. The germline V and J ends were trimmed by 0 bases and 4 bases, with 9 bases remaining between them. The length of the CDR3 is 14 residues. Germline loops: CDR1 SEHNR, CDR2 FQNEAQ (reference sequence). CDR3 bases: TGTGCCAGCAGCTTAGCTGGGTCAGGAGAGACCCAGTACTTC. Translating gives CASSLAGSGETQYF.

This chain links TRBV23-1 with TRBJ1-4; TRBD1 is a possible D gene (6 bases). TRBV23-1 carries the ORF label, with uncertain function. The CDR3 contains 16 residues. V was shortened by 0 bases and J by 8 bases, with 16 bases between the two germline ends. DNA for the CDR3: TGCGCCAGCAGTCAATCGAGTAGGGGGGCCGAAGAAAAACTGTTTTTT. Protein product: CASSQSSRGAEEKLFF.